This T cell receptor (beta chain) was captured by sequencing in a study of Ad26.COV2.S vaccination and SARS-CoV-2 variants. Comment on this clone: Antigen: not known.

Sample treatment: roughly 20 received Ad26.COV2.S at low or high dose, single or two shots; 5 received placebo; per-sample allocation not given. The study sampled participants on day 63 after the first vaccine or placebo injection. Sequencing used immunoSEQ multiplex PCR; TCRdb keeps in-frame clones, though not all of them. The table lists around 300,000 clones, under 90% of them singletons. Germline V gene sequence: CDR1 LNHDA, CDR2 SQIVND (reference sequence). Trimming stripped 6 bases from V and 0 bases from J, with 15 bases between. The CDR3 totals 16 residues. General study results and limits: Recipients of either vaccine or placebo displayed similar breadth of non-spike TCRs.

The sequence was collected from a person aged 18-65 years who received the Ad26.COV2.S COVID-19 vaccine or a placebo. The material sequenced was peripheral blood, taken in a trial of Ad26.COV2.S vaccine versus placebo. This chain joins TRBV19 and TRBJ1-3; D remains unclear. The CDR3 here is CASRSEGPISGNTIYF. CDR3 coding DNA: TGTGCCAGTAGATCAGAGGGTCCGATCTCTGGAAACACCATATATTTT.